This T cell receptor (beta chain) was found in a study of T cell repertoires in cytomegalovirus infection. About the study: Public TCR beta signatures provided an indication of both CMV infection and a matching HLA type. Points from the study as a whole: Across the ex vivo response, the dominant clonotypes were HLA-C-restricted CMV-specific TCR beta clonotypes. Pooled public TCR beta family frequency picked out CMV carriers with the relevant HLA.

The V end was cut by 3 bases, the J end by 6 bases, with 14 bases between. There are 14 residues in the CDR3. The germline V gene encodes CDR1 SGHVS and CDR2 FQNEAQ. TCRdb reprocessed the reads via MiXCR and lists one record per CDR3 protein. This table holds about 740,000 distinct CDR3 sequences, approximately 40% found once. Concerning this clonotype: Its antigen is still unknown.

Sequencing input: PBMCs. The chain recombines TRBV7-8 with TRBJ2-5; D ambiguous. This clonotype was sampled from a human donor in good health (CMV status not recorded). Some clones in this sample may be carry-over from other donors' samples. CDR3: CASSLLGRSQTQYF. The DNA for the CDR3 is TGTGCCAGCAGCTTGCTAGGACGCTCTCAGACCCAGTACTTC.